What follows are 12 T cell receptor beta chains derived from one specimen sequenced in a study of cytomegalovirus exposure and HLA in healthy donors. The PCR ran on 60 Vbeta and 13 Jbeta primers. The data were produced by immunoSEQ multiplex PCR, yet TCRdb's version contains in-frame clones alone and is incomplete. Among roughly 140,000 clones listed, about four fifths were seen once. Sequenced sample: PBMCs. Receptor source: a human donor in good health.

The chain carries TRBV11-2 and TRBJ2-2; D is unresolved. Germline-derived CDR1 and CDR2 are SGHAT and FQNNGV. V shed 4 bases and J shed 2 bases, with 11 bases lying between them. The CDR3 is 15 amino acids. CDR3 bases: TGTGCCAGCAGCTCAGCACTACCAAACACCGGGGAGCTGTTTTTT. This codes for CASSSALPNTGELFF.

This clone has just one count. The chain carries TRBV18 and TRBJ2-7; TRBD1 might be the D (6 bases). With 5 bases removed from V and 5 bases from J, the gap between germline ends came to 16 bases. This CDR3 has 14 amino acids. From germline, CDR1 is KGHSH and CDR2 LQKENI. DNA of the CDR3: TGTGCCAGCTCATTACTCAGGGGAGTCGACGAGCAGTACTTC. It encodes CASSLLRGVDEQYF.

The V call is TRBV29-1, the J call TRBJ2-7; 8 bases line up with TRBD2. CDR1 is SQVTM and CDR2 is ANQGSEA in the germline V gene. This CDR3 contains 13 residues. After removal of 1 base from V and 6 bases from J, the junction contained 5 bases not matched to a gene. CDR3 bases: TGCAGCGTTGAAGTTGCCGGGGGGGGCGAGCAGTACTTC. This codes for CSVEVAGGGEQYF.

The sample holds one count of this clone. Here the CDR3 reads CASSHRGEIYEQYF. In nucleotides, the CDR3 is TGTGCCAGCAGCCATCGGGGTGAAATCTACGAGCAGTACTTC. The chain combines TRBV6-5 with TRBJ2-7, with TRBD2 as a possible D gene (5 bases). With 6 bases removed from V and 3 bases from J, the gap between germline ends came to 15 bases. This CDR3 region has 14 residues. CDR1 and CDR2 from the germline V gene are MNHEY and SVGAGI.

The chain has TRBV27 and TRBJ2-7; tentatively, D is TRBD2 (6 bases). Germline lookup yields CDR1 MNHEY and CDR2 SMNVEV (reference sequence). Trimming took 5 bases from V and 2 from J, leaving 16 bases between them. CDR3 length: 15 amino acids. As DNA, the CDR3 is TGTGCCAGCAGTCATGGAGGGGATGGCCCCTACGAGCAGTACTTC. Translated: CASSHGGDGPYEQYF.

The chain uses TRBV4-2 and TRBJ2-3; no definite D call. This CDR3 region has 17 residues. Germline CDR1 LGHNA, CDR2 YNFKEQ. V lost 0 bases and J 0 bases, leaving 13 bases between the germline ends. The CDR3 DNA sequence: TGTGCCAGCAGCCAAGATGCTTTCGGGTCTAGCACAGATACGCAGTATTTT. Its translation is CASSQDAFGSSTDTQYF.

The V gene is TRBV2, the J gene TRBJ2-1; 7 bases map to TRBD2. Germline CDR1 SNHLY, CDR2 FYNNEI. This CDR3 is built from 15 residues. The junction had 7 bases not matched to a gene; V was cut back by 4 bases and J by 4 bases. The CDR3 loop is CASSVGLGGYNEQFF. DNA of the CDR3: TGTGCCAGCAGTGTGGGTCTGGGAGGGTACAATGAGCAGTTCTTC.

The CDR3 DNA reads TGTGCCAGTAGTGAGGTTGGTCTTACTGAAGCTTTCTTT. It yields the protein CASSEVGLTEAFF. The rearrangement links TRBV19 to TRBJ1-1; D gene unclear. Trimming cost V 5 bases and J 5 bases, with 12 bases left between them. The CDR3 loop spans 13 amino acids. Germline loops: CDR1 LNHDA, CDR2 SQIVND (reference sequence).

The chain joins TRBV6-6 to TRBJ1-1; no firm D call. The length of the CDR3 is 14 residues. V shed 2 bases and J shed 1 base, with 8 bases lying between them. CDR1 and CDR2 from the germline V gene are MNHNY and SVGAGI (reference sequence). CDR3 sequence (DNA): TGTGCCAGCAGTTACCCTACCGGGAACACTGAAGCTTTCTTT. Translating it yields CASSYPTGNTEAFF.

About this clone: At one end, the junction sequence differs from germline, possibly due to a read error. The rearrangement uses TRBV29-1 and TRBJ2-6; 8 nucleotides line up with TRBD1. The length of the CDR3 is 17 residues. Germline CDR1 SQVTM, CDR2 ANQGSEA. Written as DNA, the CDR3 is TGCAGCGTTGAAGTGTGGGACAGGTACTCTGGGGCCAACGTCCTGCCTTTC. Encoded protein: CSVEVWDRYSGANVLPF.

V is TRBV4-3 and J is TRBJ2-3; tentatively, D is TRBD1 (5 bases). This CDR3 region has 16 residues. Germline V gene data show CDR1 as LGHNA and CDR2 as YSLEER. Trimming removed 0 bases from V and 3 bases from J, with 13 bases in between. The CDR3 region is CASSQDGDRTTDTQYF. CDR3 in DNA: TGCGCCAGCAGCCAAGATGGCGACAGAACTACAGATACGCAGTATTTT.

The V gene is TRBV10-3, the J gene TRBJ2-5, with 12 bases matching TRBD1. CDR3 size: 15 residues. J was trimmed by 4 bases and V by 11 bases; bases with no gene match: 11. Germline V lookup: CDR1 ENHRY, CDR2 SYGVKD. The CDR3 protein is CAVDSGTGGPETQYF. For the CDR3, the DNA is TGTGCCGTCGACTCCGGGACAGGGGGCCCAGAGACCCAGTACTTC.